The source of this T cell receptor (beta chain) is a study of identical twins. This clonotype came up many times. The CDR3 sequence is 12 residues long. V dropped 4 bases and J dropped 10; count of bases not matched to a gene: 4. CDR1 and CDR2 from the germline V gene are SGHAT and FQNNGV. TCRdb re-analysed the 5' RACE reads in MiXCR, keeping a single row per CDR3 protein. The repertoire holds a few hundred thousand distinct CDR3 sequences, with around 9.7% as singletons. The chain employs TRBV11-2 and TRBJ2-7, with 10 bases fitting TRBD2. This sequence originates from a woman aged 45-65 years in good health. Material: naive T cells sorted from blood. The chain's CDR3 is CASSWLAGEQYF. The CDR3 DNA reads TGTGCCAGCAGCTGGCTAGCGGGAGAACAGTACTTC.